The 28 T cell receptor beta chains below all came from one sample that was sequenced in a study of identical twins. TCRdb re-derived calls from the 5' RACE reads in MiXCR, one entry per CDR3 protein. The repertoire holds some 630,000 distinct CDR3 sequences, with roughly 7.1% as singletons. These data also featured in a second study, about yellow fever vaccine responses in identical twins.

Sequencing was done on a sample of PBMCs. These receptors were collected from a woman aged 18-29 years in good health.

Many counts were recorded for this clonotype. The chain couples TRBV2 to TRBJ2-1; the D is unclear. V shed 8 bases and J shed 4 bases, with 9 bases lying between them. The germline V gene has CDR1 SNHLY and CDR2 FYNNEI. The length of the CDR3 is 12 residues. CDR3 loop: CASGQDYNEQFF. The CDR3 coding sequence is TGTGCCAGCGGGCAGGATTACAATGAGCAGTTCTTC.

This clonotype was seen a few times. The rearrangement uses TRBV12-3 or TRBV12-4 and TRBJ2-2, with no clear D. CDR3 length: 15 amino acids. V lost 6 bases and J lost 2, with 13 bases in between. In DNA, the CDR3 is TGTGCCAGCAGCCCAGGACCGTTAAACACCGGGGAGCTGTTTTTT. This encodes CASSPGPLNTGELFF.

This rearrangement joins TRBV19 to TRBJ2-2; D perhaps matches TRBD2 (6 bases). CDR1 is LNHDA and CDR2 is SQIVND in the germline V gene (reference sequence). Trimming removed 9 bases from V and 4 bases from J, with 21 bases in between. The CDR3 runs 16 residues. The CDR3 region is CASSSPGTSSTGELFF. CDR3 DNA: TGTGCCAGCAGTTCCCCCGGGACTTCTTCCACCGGGGAGCTGTTTTTT.

This clonotype showed up just a few times. This chain connects TRBV13 to TRBJ1-1, with D perhaps matching TRBD1 (5 bases). The germline V gene has CDR1 PRHDT and CDR2 FYEKMQ (reference sequence). CDR3 size: 14 residues. V shed 0 bases and J shed 4 bases, with 9 bases lying between them. The CDR3 nucleotides are TGTGCCAGCAGCTTAGGGGCAGGGATCACTGAAGCTTTCTTT. Its protein is CASSLGAGITEAFF.

The count of this clonotype is one. Given the absence of the conserved phenylalanine or tryptophan at the CDR3 end, a read error is likely. The CDR3 region has the DNA TGCAGCGTTGAAGATCGGACAGGTATCTACGAGCAGTACCTC. The encoded protein is CSVEDRTGIYEQYL. V and J are TRBV29-1 and TRBJ2-7, with 7 bases identical to TRBD1. V shed 0 bases and J 3 bases; nucleotides not matched to a gene: 5. Looked up from germline, CDR1 is SQVTM and CDR2 is ANQGSEA. The CDR3 has 14 amino acids.

This chain uses TRBV6-1 with TRBJ2-5, with D possibly TRBD1 on 5 matching bases. The V end lost 7 bases, the J end lost 3 bases, and 21 bases lay between the germline ends. The CDR3 runs 16 residues. Germline assignment: CDR1 MNHNS and CDR2 SASEGT. The CDR3 DNA reads TGTGCCAGCACCAAATACCCGGCACAGGCAAAAGAGACCCAGTACTTC. Translated: CASTKYPAQAKETQYF.

This clonotype came up a few times. The J gene is TRBJ2-2, the V gene TRBV29-1; TRBD2 matches 7 bases. V lost 2 bases to trimming and J lost 6 bases; unmatched junction nucleotides: 12. This CDR3 spans 16 amino acids. The germline CDR1 and CDR2 sequences are SQVTM and ANQGSEA. The CDR3 DNA reads as TGCAGCGTTGAAATTAGGGGAATCCTAGCGGCCGGGGAGCTGTTTTTT. This encodes CSVEIRGILAAGELFF.

This clonotype came up a few times. The rearrangement links TRBV7-9 to TRBJ2-7; no definite D call. In germline, CDR1 is SEHNR, CDR2 FQNEAQ (reference sequence). The CDR3 has 15 residues. Trimming cost V 1 base and J 1 base, with 11 bases left between them. CDR3 DNA sequence: TGTGCCAGCAGCTTAGTTTCGAAAGAGTCCTACGAGCAGTACTTC. Protein: CASSLVSKESYEQYF.

This clonotype was detected many times. The chain has TRBV29-1 and TRBJ2-1; TRBD2 aligns across 12 bases. The CDR3 totals 15 residues. Germline V gene sequence: CDR1 SQVTM, CDR2 ANQGSEA. V gave up 3 bases and J gave up 6 bases; unmatched junction bases: 6. The CDR3 region has the DNA TGCAGCGTTGATCGCCTAGCGGGAGGGCCCAATGAGCAGTTCTTC. Amino acids: CSVDRLAGGPNEQFF.

This clonotype was detected a few times. The chain links TRBV5-1 to TRBJ2-1; the match to TRBD2 covers 8 bases. The CDR3 has 16 residues. Germline trimming cut 0 bases from V and 3 bases from J; bases unmatched to any gene: 5. Germline loops: CDR1 SGHRS, CDR2 YFSETQ. The CDR3, as DNA: TGCGCCAGCAGCTTGGGACCGGGACTAGTCTACAATGAGCAGTTCTTC. Translated: CASSLGPGLVYNEQFF.

The table lists this clonotype with a few counts. The chain uses TRBV7-8 and TRBJ1-2, with a weak D call TRBD1 (6 bases). The germline V gene has CDR1 SGHVS and CDR2 FQNEAQ. The CDR3 loop spans 14 amino acids. V lost 4 bases to trimming and J lost 4 bases, with 13 bases between them. The CDR3 reads CASSYMDSPYGYTF. In nucleotides, the CDR3 is TGTGCCAGCAGCTACATGGACAGCCCCTATGGCTACACCTTC.

In its sample, this clonotype was seen a few times. The chain uses TRBV18 and TRBJ2-3; 12 bases agree with TRBD1. CDR1 and CDR2 (germline): KGHSH, LQKENI. After removal of 3 bases from V and 12 bases from J, the junction contained 7 bases not matched to a gene. The CDR3 extends over 14 amino acids. The CDR3 region has the DNA TGTGCCAGCTCACCGCCAGGGACAGGGGGCGTACAGTATTTT. It encodes CASSPPGTGGVQYF.

This clonotype was seen a handful of times. V usage is TRBV7-9 and J usage is TRBJ2-2; TRBD1 might be the D (6 bases). The germline CDR1 and CDR2 sequences are SEHNR and FQNEAQ (reference sequence). CDR3 size: 14 residues. V was shortened by 4 bases and J by 6 bases, with 12 bases between the two germline ends. CDR3 DNA sequence: TGTGCCAGCAGCTCTCCTGCAGGGGCCGGGGAGCTGTTTTTT. Protein: CASSSPAGAGELFF.

The J gene is TRBJ2-6, the V gene TRBV20-1; 7 nucleotides align to TRBD1. The CDR3 contains 16 residues. The germline V gene encodes CDR1 DFQATT and CDR2 SNEGSKA (reference sequence). V trimming: 6 bases; J trimming: 0 bases; junction bases outside the gene matches: 8. In DNA, the CDR3 is TGCAGTGCCCCCGACAGGGTCTTCTCTGGGGCCAACGTCCTGACTTTC. Amino acid sequence: CSAPDRVFSGANVLTF.

Only a few counts were recorded for this clonotype. The CDR3 nucleotides read TGTGCCAGCAGCCCAGGAGGGCACTCTGGAAACACCATATATTTT. It yields the protein CASSPGGHSGNTIYF. This chain links TRBV7-9 with TRBJ1-3; D not resolved. The CDR3 extends over 15 amino acids. CDR1 and CDR2 (germline): SEHNR, FQNEAQ (reference sequence). The V and J ends lost 5 bases and 0 bases respectively, with 11 bases between them.

J is TRBJ1-1 and V is TRBV5-5, with unresolved D. Per the germline V gene, CDR1 is SGHKS and CDR2 is YYEKEE (reference sequence). This CDR3 contains 15 residues. Between the trimmed V and J ends, which lost 8 bases and 0 bases, there was a span of 17 bases. This CDR3 reads CASRLTGSLNTEAFF. In nucleotides, the CDR3 is TGTGCCAGTCGTCTTACGGGGTCTTTGAACACTGAAGCTTTCTTT.

This rearrangement joins TRBV7-9 to TRBJ2-5; TRBD2 matches 13 bases. The CDR3 is 17 amino acids. With V trimmed by 1 base and J by 1 base, 3 bases remained unmatched. Germline V CDR1 and CDR2: SEHNR, FQNEAQ (reference sequence). Here the CDR3 reads CASSLGTSGSPQETQYF. CDR3 DNA: TGTGCCAGCAGCTTAGGGACTAGCGGGAGTCCCCAAGAGACCCAGTACTTC.

Ten or more counts support this clonotype. J is TRBJ2-7 and V is TRBV29-1; D may be TRBD1 or TRBD2 (6 bases each). The CDR3 contains 13 residues. CDR1 is SQVTM and CDR2 is ANQGSEA in the germline V gene. V was trimmed by 2 bases and J by 2 bases, leaving 10 bases between them. The CDR3 sequence is CSVERGEPYEQYF. CDR3 nucleotide sequence: TGCAGCGTTGAAAGGGGGGAGCCCTACGAGCAGTACTTC.

This chain connects TRBV29-1 to TRBJ2-5; TRBD1 matches at 9 bases. CDR3 size: 14 residues. V lost 6 bases to trimming and J lost 4 bases; unmatched junction nucleotides: 9. The germline CDR1 and CDR2 sequences are SQVTM and ANQGSEA. This CDR3 is CSVVQGAGGETQYF. As DNA, the CDR3 is TGCAGCGTAGTACAGGGGGCCGGGGGAGAGACCCAGTACTTC.

This clonotype was observed a few times. V and J are TRBV10-2 and TRBJ2-1; 10 nucleotides align to TRBD2. The CDR3 is made up of 13 amino acids. V lost 8 bases and J lost 7; bases outside the gene matches: 5. Germline CDR1 WSHSY, CDR2 SAAADI. CDR3 coding DNA: TGCGCCAGCCTGGTTAGCGGGGGGAATGAGCAGTTCTTC. This encodes CASLVSGGNEQFF.

The sample holds a few counts of this clonotype. The genes are TRBV10-3 and TRBJ2-7; 8 bases are a match to TRBD1. Germline loops: CDR1 ENHRY, CDR2 SYGVKD. The CDR3 extends over 12 amino acids. V was pared by 10 bases and J by 7 bases, with 9 bases of the junction left unmatched. The CDR3 nucleotides read TGTGCCACACAGGACAGGGAGAGGGAGCAGTACTTC. Translated, it gives CATQDREREQYF.

This clonotype was seen ten or more times. The chain joins TRBV20-1 to TRBJ1-1, with TRBD1 identical over 7 bases. The junction had 7 bases not matched to a gene; V was cut back by 3 bases and J by 6 bases. From germline, CDR1 is DFQATT and CDR2 SNEGSKA (reference sequence). CDR3 length equals 13 residues. DNA of the CDR3: TGCAGTGCTAGCCGACAGGGTAGGGCTGAAGCTTTCTTT. Translated, it gives CSASRQGRAEAFF.

The chain carries TRBV6-5 and TRBJ2-7, with D uncertain. Per the germline V gene, CDR1 is MNHEY and CDR2 is SVGAGI. This CDR3 comprises 15 residues. V lost 0 bases and J 2 bases, leaving 11 bases between the germline ends. The chain's CDR3 is CASSYSIATAYEQYV. The CDR3 DNA is TGTGCCAGCAGTTACTCGATAGCCACTGCCTACGAGCAGTACGTC.

Only a few counts were recorded for this clonotype. The chain has TRBV12-3 or TRBV12-4 and TRBJ1-5; the D gene is possibly TRBD1 (5 bases). V was trimmed by 3 bases and J by 7 bases, leaving 10 bases between them. The CDR3 has 13 amino acids. This chain's CDR3 is CASSLGHGQPQHF. CDR3 bases: TGTGCCAGCAGTTTGGGGCATGGGCAGCCCCAGCATTTT.

This clonotype appeared many times. The chain links TRBV29-1 to TRBJ2-1; a possible D gene is TRBD1 (6 bases). Trimming cost V 3 bases and J 9 bases, with 21 bases left between them. CDR1 SQVTM and CDR2 ANQGSEA come from the germline V gene. This CDR3 has 15 residues. The CDR3: CSVEGDNLLIGEQFF. In DNA, the CDR3 is TGCAGCGTTGAGGGGGACAACCTACTGATTGGTGAGCAGTTCTTC.

The chain links TRBV11-2 to TRBJ2-1; D unclear. V was shortened by 4 bases and J by 4 bases, with 20 bases between the two germline ends. This CDR3 spans 17 amino acids. The germline V gene encodes CDR1 SGHAT and CDR2 FQNNGV. The chain's CDR3 is CASSSQALNVRYNEQFF. The CDR3, as DNA: TGTGCCAGCAGCTCCCAGGCCTTGAACGTACGATACAATGAGCAGTTCTTC.

The rearrangement joins TRBV7-9 to TRBJ1-3, with unresolved D. This CDR3 comprises 15 residues. CDR1 and CDR2 from the germline V gene are SEHNR and FQNEAQ (reference sequence). Trimming stripped 5 bases from V and 4 bases from J, with 15 bases between. The CDR3: CASSPNLGNGNTIYF. CDR3 bases: TGTGCCAGCAGCCCCAATTTAGGGAACGGAAACACCATATATTTT. Full variable domain (outside the CDR3, taken from reference TRBV7-9 and TRBJ1-3): DTGVSQNPRHKITKRGQNVTFRCDPISEHNRLYWYRQTLGQGPEFLTYFQNEAQLEKSRLLSDRFSAERPKGSFSTLEIQRTEQGDSAMYLCASSPNLGNGNTIYFGEGSWLTVV.

This clonotype came up a few times. V usage is TRBV5-4 and J usage is TRBJ2-2; 7 bases line up with TRBD1. The CDR3 loop spans 17 amino acids. V was pared by 4 bases and J by 0 bases, with 9 bases of the junction left unmatched. Per germline, CDR1 SGHNT and CDR2 YYREEE (reference sequence). In DNA, the CDR3 is TGTGCCAGCAGCCAACGGACAGGAAATGCGAACACCGGGGAGCTGTTTTTT. Translated: CASSQRTGNANTGELFF. Full variable domain (missing parts from reference TRBV5-4 and TRBJ2-2): ETGVTQSPTHLIKTRGQQVTLRCSSQSGHNTVSWYQQALGQGPQFIFQYYREEENGRGNFPPRFSGLQFPNYSSELNVNALELDDSALYLCASSQRTGNANTGELFFGEGSRLTVL.